Described below is a single T cell receptor (beta chain) sequence and its context. TCRdb's copy holds only in-frame clones and misses some; the assay was immunoSEQ multiplex PCR. The data hold about 120,000 clones, with 80% to 90% observed a single time. CDR1 is SGHRS and CDR2 is YFSETQ in the germline V gene. This CDR3 is built from 14 residues. Losses at the gene ends were 4 bases for V and 3 bases for J; bases not matched to a gene: 6. The data are from a study of T cell responses to AZD1222 COVID-19 vaccine. The specimen was peripheral blood, collected on day 0 of AZD1222 vaccination. The chain couples TRBV5-1 to TRBJ2-7, with 8 bases lining up with TRBD2. The sequence came from an adult in good health. The CDR3 loop reads CASSTPSGGYEQYF. CDR3 nucleotides: TGCGCCAGCAGCACACCCAGCGGGGGCTACGAGCAGTACTTC.